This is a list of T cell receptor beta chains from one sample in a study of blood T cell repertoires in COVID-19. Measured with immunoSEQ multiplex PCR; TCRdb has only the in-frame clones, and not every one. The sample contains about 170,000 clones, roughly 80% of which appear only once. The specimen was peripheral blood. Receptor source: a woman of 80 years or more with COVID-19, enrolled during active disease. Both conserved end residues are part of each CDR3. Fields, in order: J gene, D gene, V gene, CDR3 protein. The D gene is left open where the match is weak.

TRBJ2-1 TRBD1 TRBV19 CASSGQGRAALSYNEQFF
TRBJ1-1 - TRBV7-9 CASSFGTSHEAFF
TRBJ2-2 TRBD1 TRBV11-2 CASSFDRGAGELFF
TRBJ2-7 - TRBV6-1 CASSEDTYEQYF
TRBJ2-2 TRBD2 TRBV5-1 CASSSPGLVSTGELFF
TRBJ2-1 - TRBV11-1 CASSLALGVTGHEQFF
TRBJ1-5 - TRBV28 CASSLLVNSNQPQHF
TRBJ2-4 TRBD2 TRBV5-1 CASSLTSGASLAKNIQYF
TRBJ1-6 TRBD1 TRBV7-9 CASSYDRVGNSPLHF
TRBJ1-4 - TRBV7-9 CATRGGGEKLFF
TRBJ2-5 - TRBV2 CASLNTGTYAYF
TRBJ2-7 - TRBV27 CASSSLTGRDGGYEQYF
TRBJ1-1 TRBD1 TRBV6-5 CASRRQGLNTEAFF
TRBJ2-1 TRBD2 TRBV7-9 CASSFPGLAGTNEQFF
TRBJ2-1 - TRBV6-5 CASNPGQRTSNEQFF
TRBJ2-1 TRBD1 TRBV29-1 CSAAPGTGRNEQFF
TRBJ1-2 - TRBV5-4 CASSARQGKKDGYTF
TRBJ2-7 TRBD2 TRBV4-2 CASSQVTGSGAYYEQYF
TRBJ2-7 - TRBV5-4 CASSLDPGRYEQYF
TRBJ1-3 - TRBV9 CASSVAEGHDSGNTIYF
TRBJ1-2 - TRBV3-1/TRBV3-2 CASSQAVGDFTTF
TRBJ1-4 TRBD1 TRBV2 CASSGQGAGKLFF
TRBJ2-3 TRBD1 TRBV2 CASSTLPGQGPVRTQYF
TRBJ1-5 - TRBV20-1 CSAGGQPQHF
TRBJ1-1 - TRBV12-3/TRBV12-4 CASSAVGNTEAFF
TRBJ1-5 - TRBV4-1 CASSQEGRYQPQHF
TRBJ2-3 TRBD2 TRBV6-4 CASAGTSRDTQYF
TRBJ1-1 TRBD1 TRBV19 CASSLGQGPFEAFF
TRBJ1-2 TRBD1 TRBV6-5 CASSYGAGTGGLDTF
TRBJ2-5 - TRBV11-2 CASRNFGADQETQYF
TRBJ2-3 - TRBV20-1 CSASPPIPSTDTQYF
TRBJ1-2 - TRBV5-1 CASSLAGDGYTF
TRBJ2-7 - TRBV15 CATSRDSAEQYF
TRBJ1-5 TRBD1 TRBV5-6 CASSWGDRGHQPQHF
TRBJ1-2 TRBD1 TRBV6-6 CASIGTGSPYGYTF
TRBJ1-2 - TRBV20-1 CSAHARDGYTF
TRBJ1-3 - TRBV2 CASSEAAGLPGNTIYF
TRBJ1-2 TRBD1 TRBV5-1 CASSLGPGQYGYTF
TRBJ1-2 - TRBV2 CASTSQGPKHGYTF
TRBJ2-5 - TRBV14 CASSQLGRLEGTQYF
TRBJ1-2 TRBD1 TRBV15 CAAGQAANYGYTF
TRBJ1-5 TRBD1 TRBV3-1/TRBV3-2 CASSQGGTENQPQHF
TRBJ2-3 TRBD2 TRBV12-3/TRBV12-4 CASSLGGTQYF
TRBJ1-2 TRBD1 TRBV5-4 CASSLEGQPNYGYTF
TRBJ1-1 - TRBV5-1 CASSAGQGHNTEAFF
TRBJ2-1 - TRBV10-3 CAIMARGGNEQFF
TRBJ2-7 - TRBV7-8 CASSTPTGYGEQYF
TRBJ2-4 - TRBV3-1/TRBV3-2 CASSQGGLGIPRIQYF
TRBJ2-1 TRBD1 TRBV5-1 CASSLSTGYEQFF